Only one count was recorded for the clone carrying this T cell receptor (beta chain). Method: immunoSEQ multiplex PCR; TCRdb's copy keeps in-frame clones and lacks some. The data contain roughly 2 million clones, approximately 94% of them singletons. This sample was included in a study of shared clonotypes between healthy human individuals. With 6 bases clipped from V and 3 bases from J, the junction kept 4 bases outside the gene matches. Germline CDR1 reads MNHEY; CDR2 reads SMNVEV (reference sequence). The length of the CDR3 is 15 residues. The source of this sequence is a man in his late teens or twenties in good health. The chain couples TRBV27 to TRBJ2-3, with 12 bases identical to TRBD1. Sequencing was carried out using naive CD4+ T cells sorted from blood. Subset defined: CD45RA+ positively selected. CDR3 in DNA: TGTGCCAGCAGATTGGGACAGGGGGCTACAGATACGCAGTATTTT. This encodes CASRLGQGATDTQYF.